This T cell receptor (beta chain) stems from a study of blood T cell repertoires in COVID-19. At the level of the study: Material from acute and convalescent COVID-19 was sourced from the United States, Italy and Spain. Nucleic acid was either cDNA or gDNA, and it came from T cells, B-cell-depleted T cells, or PBMCs.

As originally analysed: Amplified reference gene primers provided the basis for estimating nucleated cell counts. Sequencing was performed with immunoSEQ multiplex PCR; in TCRdb, only in-frame clones are kept and a portion is missing. V and J calls and clone size are copied from that table; D and trimming were computed from the DNA. Of roughly 340,000 clones listed, about 90% are singletons. The CDR3 sequence is 14 residues long. Between the trimmed V and J ends, which lost 4 bases and 2 bases, there was a span of 11 bases. In germline, CDR1 is SNHLY, CDR2 FYNNEI. This chain links TRBV2 with TRBJ1-2, with D maybe TRBD1 (6 bases). The sequence derives from a woman aged 18-29 years who had recovered from COVID-19. Source material: peripheral blood. The CDR3 sequence is CASSVAGENYGYTF. In nucleotides, the CDR3 is TGTGCCAGCAGTGTGGCAGGGGAGAACTATGGCTACACCTTC.